This TCR beta chain derives from a study of yellow fever vaccine responses in identical twins. V lost 0 bases and J lost 0, with 13 bases in between. In germline, CDR1 is LGHDT, CDR2 YNNKEL (reference sequence). The CDR3 runs 17 residues. MiXCR, run by TCRdb on the RT-PCR reads, gives a single entry per CDR3 protein. The table has about 23,000 distinct CDR3 sequences, roughly 80% seen once. Sequencing used T cells from blood (PBMCs), unsorted or a sorted subset (not recorded which), obtained before or after yellow fever vaccination (not recorded which). The chain employs TRBV3-1 and TRBJ2-3; D could derive from TRBD1 or TRBD2 (5 bases each). The receptor was isolated from a young woman who received the yellow fever vaccine. CDR3 loop: CASSQDRYRTSTDTQYF. In DNA form, the CDR3 reads TGTGCCAGCAGCCAAGATCGATACAGGACTAGCACAGATACGCAGTATTTT.